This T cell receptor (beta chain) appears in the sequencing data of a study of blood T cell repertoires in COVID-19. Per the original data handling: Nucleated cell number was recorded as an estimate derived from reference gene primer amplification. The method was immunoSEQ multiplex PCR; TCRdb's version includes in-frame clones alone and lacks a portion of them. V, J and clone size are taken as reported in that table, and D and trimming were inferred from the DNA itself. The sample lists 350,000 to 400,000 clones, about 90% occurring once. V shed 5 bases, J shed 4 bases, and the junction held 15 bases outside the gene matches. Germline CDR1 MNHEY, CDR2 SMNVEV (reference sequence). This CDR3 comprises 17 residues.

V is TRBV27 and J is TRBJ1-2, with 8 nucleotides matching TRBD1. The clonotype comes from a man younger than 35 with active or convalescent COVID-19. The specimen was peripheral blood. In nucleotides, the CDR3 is TGTGCCAGCAGTAAGATAATTTCTACCAGGGGGCCCTATGGCTACACCTTC. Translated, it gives CASSKIISTRGPYGYTF.